The TCR beta chain under discussion was sequenced for a study of beta chain features in type 1 diabetes. On the study more broadly: The study found patients and healthy donors alike in age, gender and cell yields. The number of sorted cells examined across all samples was some 98,000,000.

Expressed TCRB transcripts got sequenced, as all isolated RNA was reverse transcribed. Sequenced by immunoSEQ multiplex PCR; TCRdb stores in-frame clones only, minus some. The table shows about 350,000 clones, with around 20% occurring only once. The specimen was naive CD4+ T cells from blood. The TCR was taken from a woman aged 18-30 years in good health.

CDR3 DNA: TGTGCCAGCAGCTTGGAGGGGAGGGGTTGGTTCTTC. Its protein is CASSLEGRGWFF. The rearrangement joins TRBV7-9 to TRBJ2-1, with TRBD2 identical over 7 bases. Germline loops: CDR1 SEHNR, CDR2 FQNEAQ (reference sequence). This CDR3 is 12 amino acids long. J was trimmed by 15 bases and V by 3 bases; bases with no gene match: 8.